The entry that follows covers one T cell receptor (beta chain) sequence. This clonotype was seen only once. It has no known antigen specificity. Nothing much larger sits one base from this clone, and base qualities are not available. On its own, one read is weak support. In the paper's terms, the time point label means: newly diagnosed GD, antithyroid drugs for less than 3 months. For both TCR sequencing and RNA sequencing, RNA was extracted from PBMCs using TRIzol. The diagnosis of Graves' disease was made according to American Thyroid Association guidelines. Recruitment of patients was carried out at an endocrinology department in Xi'an, China. Each patient gave around 9 milliliters of peripheral blood, collected in an EDTA anticoagulant tube. Ficoll Paque Plus density gradient separation was used to isolate PBMCs, and no further T cell sorting was performed. RNA quality was checked with an Agilent 2100 Bioanalyzer and agarose gel, and concentration with a NanoDrop 2000.

The data were obtained in a study of regulatory T cells in long-lasting Graves disease (dated by TCRdb to 2020 to 2022). Regarding the research as a whole: In the newly diagnosed Graves' disease group, patients had been taking antithyroid drugs for less than 3 months. Patients with persistent Graves' disease were compared with patients with newly diagnosed Graves' disease using TCR sequencing and RNA sequencing of peripheral blood. The study was registered as a clinical trial and conducted in China. A total of 33 samples underwent TCR sequencing, from about 13 patients with persistent Graves' disease and some 20 patients with newly diagnosed Graves' disease.

The receptor library was made with multiplex PCR. The sequencer was an Illumina HiSeq 4000. To build TCR beta libraries, CDR3 regions were amplified by Arm-PCR using iRepertoire HTBI primers. Gel purification was performed on PCR products prior to sequencing. The published analysis was carried out like this. A total of fewer than 70 TRBV and 14 TRBJ segments were identified across samples and were used for gene usage analysis of CDR3 amino acid clonotypes. COPE and FqMerger were used to merge filtered high-quality paired reads into contigs. BLAST was used to align contigs to IMGT TRBV, TRBD and TRBJ reference genes, with CDR3 defined following IMGT. Highly expanded clones were defined as clonotypes with a frequency above 0.1%. Shannon entropy served as the measure of repertoire diversity, while the Gini coefficient captured V-J evenness. Clonotypes shared by more than one individual were considered public. TCRdb handled the public reads itself, with Q25 trimming in fastp and clone calling in MiXCR, and kept productive beta chains. Each CDR3 protein gets just one entry, which takes the most common genes and DNA from the rows behind it. TCRdb's processing, not the authors', yielded these V and J calls. For this sample there are 400,000 to 450,000 distinct CDR3 sequences; 14% to 15% appear just once. The top ten clonotypes cover 16% of the sample.

Results and caveats for the whole study, not just this receptor: Only peripheral blood was studied, because thyroid tissue, the primary lesion, was inaccessible. Only the TCR beta chain was sequenced and analyzed. Preferential use of TRBV28, TRBJ1-2 and TRBJ2-5 was observed in persistent disease, whereas TRBV20-1 and TRBJ2-1 were favored in newly diagnosed disease. Persistent Graves' disease patients showed lower TCR Shannon entropy and fewer highly expanded clones than newly diagnosed patients, suggesting clonal expansion. The authors noted that the small sample size was a limitation that may lower accuracy. A larger number of public clonotypes was shared among persistent patients (approximately 3,000) than among newly diagnosed patients (around 890).

As encoded in the germline V gene (reference sequence), CDR1 is SEHNR while CDR2 is FQNEAQ. At the junction V is shortened by 10 bases and J by 1 base, with 22 bases in between. The CDR3 covers 16 residues, taking in both the cysteine and the phenylalanine. The kept DNA is CDR3 alone, 48 bases in frame from the first base. This same sample was also part of a study on T cells in Graves' hyperthyroidism and ophthalmopathy. Taken from the second paper: Stable Graves' hyperthyroidism was defined as no progression to ophthalmopathy during 18 months of follow-up. Hyperthyroidism patients were newly diagnosed, with disease duration under 2 months, and aged 18 to 65 years. Any patient with an uncontrolled infection, another autoimmune disease, pregnancy or lactation was excluded. Diagnoses were established on the basis of clinical symptoms, serum thyroxine and TRAb, thyroid ultrasound, and orbital computed tomography. A first-round RT-PCR of the TCR CDR3 used the HTBI primer set with the Qiagen OneStep RT-PCR kit. Most expanded thyroid clonotypes (frequency above 0.001) were also detected in blood, suggesting blood repertoires may reflect thyroid immune responses. Ophthalmopathy was separated from stable hyperthyroidism by a 13 V-J signature model, with over 85% sensitivity and approximately 84% specificity obtained in cross-validation and 80%/75% obtained in testing. In validation, the model predicted progression to ophthalmopathy a median of about 5.9 months before onset, with over 55% sensitivity and just under 75% specificity. TCR V-J signatures able to tell the groups apart were searched for in a discovery cohort of 90 to 100 patients, of whom roughly 42 had Graves' ophthalmopathy and about 60 had stable Graves' hyperthyroidism. An independent validation cohort of under 20 hyperthyroidism patients and about 16 patients who later progressed to ophthalmopathy tested prospective prediction of ophthalmopathy. For training and testing, the 100 or so patients in the discovery cohort were randomly divided in a 7:3 ratio. Thyroid tissue and blood T-cell repertoires from six Graves' hyperthyroidism patients were also compared in the study. After sampling, hyperthyroidism patients received methimazole starting at 30 mg daily, and ophthalmopathy patients received high-dose intravenous methylprednisolone. Libraries were constructed in a second round of multiplex PCR, after which size selection and purification were carried out. Paired-end sequencing of the libraries was performed with 100 bp reads on an Illumina HiSeq2000. SOAPnuke was used to process the raw data, removing reads that contained adapters or uncalled bases, had a mean Phred below 15, or lacked an exact match to the constant primer or identifier. COPE v1.2.5 was used to merge the high-quality paired reads, and each unique nucleotide sequence was defined as a clonotype. Clonotypes were aligned to IMGT TRBV, TRBD and TRBJ reference segments using MiTCR v1.1. The analysis included only V-J combinations with a frequency above 0.0001, which together covered around 99% of the repertoires. The TCS score was defined as F50 (clonal expansion) divided by E x V (chaos), with BLOSUM62-based TCRdist calculated between CDR3 peptides within each V-J. Welch's t-statistics and random forest reduced 500 to 650 V-J features to 10 to 15, which were used in a naive Bayes classifier (R e1071). No statistical method was used to set the sample size in advance, and investigators knew the group allocation. TCR Vbeta CDR3 sequencing of approximately 140 peripheral blood samples (43 ophthalmopathy, around 80 hyperthyroidism and around 17 progressor patients) is reported in the paper.

The receptor was derived from a woman younger than 45 with Graves disease. Donor details come from another sample of the same person, matched by shared clones. The chain links TRBV7-9 with TRBJ1-1; no D segment can be confidently identified. Sequencing was performed on peripheral blood mononuclear cells (PBMCs), taken at new diagnosis, from a patient treated with antithyroid drugs. The nucleotides read TGTGCCATCGACCTCCCCGGGCCGGCGGGGAACACTGAAGCTTTCTTT. Its protein is CAIDLPGPAGNTEAFF.